The source of this T cell receptor (beta chain) is a study of T cells after yellow fever vaccination. Study at large: Low-cell-number fractions underwent preparation using SMART-Seq v4 Ultra Low Input. Study conclusions and caveats: Peaking on day 5 versus 15, the secondary response was faster but weaker. Post-booster repertoires again held most primary-vaccination clones (about 95% CD4, 80% to 90% CD8).

Template switching with 5'RACE generated the TCR cDNA and added a universal primer site and UMIs. TCRdb re-analysed the 5' RACE reads in MiXCR, keeping a single row per CDR3 protein. The sample has about 350,000 distinct CDR3 sequences, 4.1% seen once. This clonotype has at least ten counts. The target antigen is unknown. V lost 8 bases, J lost 2 bases, and 12 bases lay in between. CDR3 length equals 13 residues. CDR1 is MNHEY and CDR2 is SMNVEV in the germline V gene (reference sequence). The chain combines TRBV27 with TRBJ1-1; no clear D. The sequence came from a young man who received the YFV17D yellow fever vaccine. The starting material was PBMCs, obtained 5 days after the yellow fever booster vaccination. The CDR3 nucleotides are TGTGCCAGCGGGTCCCAGGACAACACTGAAGCTTTCTTT. Amino acids: CASGSQDNTEAFF.